The 3 T cell receptor beta chains below were found in one sample sequenced in a study of blood T cell repertoires in COVID-19. Generated by immunoSEQ multiplex PCR, the TCRdb table keeps only in-frame clones and is missing some. The sample includes under 70,000 clones, around 89% of them seen just once. Sequenced material: peripheral blood. The origin of the receptors is a man aged 55 to 70 with active COVID-19.

The chain has TRBV6-2 or TRBV6-3 and TRBJ2-7; TRBD1 matches 12 bases. The CDR3 has 20 residues. Germline V CDR1 and CDR2: MNHEY, SVGEGT. V gave up 0 bases and J gave up 3 bases; unmatched junction bases: 15. CDR3 region: CASSYSGTGGKVSPYYEQYF. The CDR3 DNA reads as TGTGCCAGCAGTTACTCTGGGACAGGGGGCAAAGTTTCACCCTACTACGAGCAGTACTTC.

This clone was recorded once. The chain has TRBV2 and TRBJ1-5; D is undetermined. The V gene's germline CDR1 is SNHLY and CDR2 FYNNEI. There are 13 residues in the CDR3. V dropped 6 bases and J dropped 9 bases, with 15 bases sitting between them. In nucleotides, the CDR3 is TGTGCCAGCAGCGAGACTGCCGCCAGGCCCCAGCATTTT. Translation: CASSETAARPQHF.

The chain couples TRBV5-6 to TRBJ2-7; no firm D call. Trimming took 0 bases from V and 0 from J, leaving 19 bases between them. CDR1 and CDR2 (germline): SGHDT, YYEEEE. The CDR3 is 18 residues long. CDR3 in DNA: TGTGCCAGCAGCTTGGCGGTGACAAACCCTTTGAGCTCCTACGAGCAGTACTTC. It yields the protein CASSLAVTNPLSSYEQYF. The full variable domain, its missing parts supplied by reference TRBV5-6 and TRBJ2-7, is DAGVTQSPTHLIKTRGQQVTLRCSPKSGHDTVSWYQQALGQGPQFIFQYYEEEERQRGNFPDRFSGHQFPNYSSELNVNALLLGDSALYLCASSLAVTNPLSSYEQYFGPGTRLTVT.